This T cell receptor (beta chain) came from a study of blood T cell repertoires in COVID-19. The method was immunoSEQ multiplex PCR; TCRdb's version includes in-frame clones alone and lacks a portion of them. The sample has some 110,000 clones; over 55% are singletons. This CDR3 is 13 amino acids long. Trimming removed 0 bases from V and 5 bases from J, with 8 bases in between. CDR1 is SGHKS and CDR2 is YYEKEE in the germline V gene (reference sequence). Source material: peripheral blood. The clonotype comes from a human donor with acute or convalescent COVID-19. The donor label of this sample is uncertain. The chain has TRBV5-5 and TRBJ1-2; the D gene is possibly TRBD1 (6 bases). The DNA of the CDR3 is TGTGCCAGCAGCTTGGAGGGGGAGTATGGCTACACCTTC. Protein: CASSLEGEYGYTF.